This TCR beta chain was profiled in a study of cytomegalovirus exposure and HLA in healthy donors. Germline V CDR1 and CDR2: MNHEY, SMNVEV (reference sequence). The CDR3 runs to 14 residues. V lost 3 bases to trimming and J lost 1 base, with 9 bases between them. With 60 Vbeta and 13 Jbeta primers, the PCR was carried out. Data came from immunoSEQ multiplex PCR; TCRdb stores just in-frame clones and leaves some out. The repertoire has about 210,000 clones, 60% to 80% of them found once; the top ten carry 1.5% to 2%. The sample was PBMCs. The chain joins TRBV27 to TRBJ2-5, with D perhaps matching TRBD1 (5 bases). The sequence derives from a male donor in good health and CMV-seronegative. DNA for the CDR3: TGTGCCAGCAGTTTGGTTGGGGCCCAAGAGACCCAGTACTTC. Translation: CASSLVGAQETQYF.